A selection of T cell receptor beta chains follows, all from one sample in a study of blood T cell repertoires in COVID-19. Produced via immunoSEQ multiplex PCR; TCRdb's table is partial and in-frame only. The profile covers 150,000 to 200,000 clones, with about 82% appearing a single time and more than 4.5% taken by the ten largest. The specimen sequenced was peripheral blood. The source is a woman in her twenties or thirties with acute or convalescent COVID-19. CDR3s include the opening cysteine and the closing phenylalanine or tryptophan. The D gene is left open where the match is weak. A row's size may be missing; if present it is once, few, many or a size class.

d_call j_call clone_size v_call cdr3_aa cdr3_nt
TRBD1 TRBJ2-1 - TRBV27 CASSRGQGAVNEQFF TGTGCCAGCAGTAGGGGACAGGGGGCTGTTAATGAGCAGTTCTTC
- TRBJ2-4 - TRBV28 CASSTGGSSKNIQYF TGTGCCAGCAGCACCGGCGGGTCTTCCAAAAACATTCAGTACTTC
TRBD1 TRBJ1-2 - TRBV5-6 CASSPGDRAYGYTF TGTGCCAGCAGCCCGGGGGACAGAGCCTATGGCTACACCTTC
- TRBJ1-4 - TRBV2 CASSGGRVEKLFF TGTGCCAGCAGTGGGGGCAGGGTCGAAAAACTGTTTTTT
- TRBJ2-5 - TRBV7-2 CASSLGPGALETQYF TGTGCCAGCAGCTTAGGTCCAGGGGCGTTGGAGACCCAGTACTTC
TRBD2 TRBJ2-5 - TRBV19 CASSKFRLAGDTETQYF TGTGCCAGTAGTAAGTTTAGACTAGCGGGAGATACAGAGACCCAGTACTTC
TRBD2 TRBJ2-5 few TRBV5-4 CASSRGETSSETQYF TGTGCCAGCAGCCGGGGGGAGACTAGTTCAGAGACCCAGTACTTC
- TRBJ2-3 - TRBV25-1 CASRYTDTQYF TGTGCCAGCAGATACACAGATACGCAGTATTTT
- TRBJ1-5 few TRBV21-1 CASSRFPGHTLYNSNQPQHF TGTGCCAGCAGCAGATTTCCGGGACACACCTTGTACAATAGCAATCAGCCCCAGCATTTT
TRBD1 TRBJ1-6 - TRBV28 CASMQTGAYNSPLHF TGTGCCAGCATGCAGACAGGGGCCTATAATTCACCCCTCCACTTT
TRBD2 TRBJ2-1 - TRBV4-2 CASSQERGGGIYNEQFF TGTGCCAGCAGCCAAGAACGGGGCGGGGGGATCTACAATGAGCAGTTCTTC
- TRBJ2-7 - TRBV24-1 CATSPGQAYEQYF TGTGCCACCAGTCCGGGACAAGCCTACGAGCAGTACTTC
- TRBJ2-3 - TRBV11-3 CASSLRGNTDTQYF TGTGCCAGCAGCTTGAGGGGGAACACAGATACGCAGTATTTT
TRBD2 TRBJ2-3 - TRBV7-8 CASSLVLRGGLTDTQYF TGTGCCAGCAGCTTAGTATTGCGGGGGGGCTTAACAGATACGCAGTATTTT
- TRBJ2-4 - TRBV20-1 CSASGVRAKNIQYF TGCAGTGCTAGTGGAGTGAGAGCCAAAAACATTCAGTACTTC
- TRBJ1-5 few TRBV10-3 CAITMSNQPQHF TGTGCCATCACTATGTCGAATCAGCCCCAGCATTTT
TRBD2 TRBJ2-4 - TRBV9 CASSAGLAGGHKNIQYF TGTGCCAGCAGCGCGGGACTAGCGGGAGGACACAAAAACATTCAGTACTTC
- TRBJ1-2 - TRBV28 CASSAIPPHEPGYTF TGTGCCAGCAGTGCGATTCCCCCCCACGAGCCCGGCTACACCTTC
TRBD2 TRBJ2-2 - TRBV10-3 CAISEILAGGLNTGELFF TGTGCCATCAGTGAGATACTAGCGGGGGGCCTGAACACCGGGGAGCTGTTTTTT
- TRBJ1-1 - TRBV6-6 CASSYSLEVQEAFF TGTGCCAGCAGTTACTCGCTGGAGGTCCAAGAAGCTTTCTTT
TRBD1 TRBJ1-2 - TRBV4-1 CASSPGQAMTNYGYTF TGCGCCAGCAGCCCAGGACAGGCGATGACTAACTATGGCTACACCTTC
- TRBJ1-1 - TRBV6-1 CASSETGPRTEAFF TGTGCCAGCAGTGAAACCGGTCCGAGGACTGAAGCTTTCTTT
- TRBJ1-1 - TRBV7-2 CASSFTGSGEAFF TGTGCCAGCAGCTTCACTGGGTCCGGGGAGGCTTTCTTT
- TRBJ1-5 - TRBV18 CASSPRPARGNSNQPQHF TGTGCCAGCTCACCACGGCCAGCGCGGGGTAATAGCAATCAGCCCCAGCATTTT
- TRBJ2-5 - TRBV11-3 CASSLGGSNRQETQYF TGTGCCAGCAGCTTAGGGGGCTCAAACCGTCAAGAGACCCAGTACTTC
- TRBJ1-1 - TRBV28 CASSPPTRF TGTGCCAGCAGCCCCCCTACCCGTTTT
TRBD1 TRBJ1-2 few TRBV28 CASSSNRDSLRGYTF TGTGCCAGCAGTTCTAATCGGGACAGTCTGAGGGGCTACACCTTC
- TRBJ1-5 - TRBV28 CASSLLSLGVNQPQHF TGTGCCAGCAGTTTACTTAGCCTCGGGGTTAATCAGCCCCAGCATTTT
TRBD2 TRBJ2-6 - TRBV6-5 CASSWGGSGANVLTF TGTGCCAGCAGCTGGGGGGGCTCTGGGGCCAACGTCCTGACTTTC
TRBD2 TRBJ2-3 - TRBV5-1 CASSRSTSGRAGDTQYF TGCGCCAGCAGCCGATCGACTAGCGGGAGGGCCGGAGATACGCAGTATTTT
- TRBJ2-7 - TRBV18 CASSPAPNLEQYF TGTGCCAGCTCACCAGCGCCTAACTTAGAGCAGTACTTC
- TRBJ2-3 - TRBV19 CASAPRFVTDTQYF TGTGCCAGTGCCCCGAGGTTCGTGACAGATACGCAGTATTTT